Each of the 4 T cell receptor beta chains below was sequenced from the same sample in a study of patients and donors after allogeneic stem cell transplantation. TCRdb re-called the RT-PCR reads with MiXCR, one entry per CDR3 protein. The sample has tens of thousands of distinct CDR3 sequences, around a third seen once. Sequencing was carried out using blood, either unsorted or a sorted T cell fraction (not recorded which). The source is a human donor who was either an allogeneic HSCT recipient or a stem cell or donor lymphocyte infusion donor (not recorded which). It is not recorded whose cells these are; they may come from a transplant donor.

Only a few counts were recorded for this clonotype. This CDR3 reads CSARGDGTDTQYF. The CDR3 bases are TGCAGTGCTAGGGGGGACGGCACAGATACGCAGTATTTT. The chain links TRBV20-1 to TRBJ2-3, with D tentatively TRBD1 or TRBD2 (5 bases each). V was trimmed by 3 bases and J by 1 base, leaving 8 bases between them. The CDR3 spans 13 residues. In germline, CDR1 is DFQATT, CDR2 SNEGSKA (reference sequence).

The chain has TRBV5-5 and TRBJ1-2, with unresolved D. The V gene lost 5 bases and the J gene lost 2 bases, with 10 bases spanning the gap. CDR3 length equals 13 residues. CDR1 is SGHKS, CDR2 YYEKEE, per germline (reference sequence). CDR3 sequence (DNA): TGTGCCAGCAGTCAGACGGAGAACTATGGCTACACCTTC. Protein: CASSQTENYGYTF. Full variable domain (rest looked up from reference TRBV5-5 and TRBJ1-2): DAGVTQSPTHLIKTRGQQVTLRCSPISGHKSVSWYQQVLGQGPQFIFQYYEKEERGRGNFPDRFSARQFPNYSSELNVNALLLGDSALYLCASSQTENYGYTFGSGTRLTVV.

This clonotype was observed at least ten times. The rearrangement uses TRBV12-3 or TRBV12-4 and TRBJ1-4; no firm D call. The V and J ends lost 1 base and 7 bases respectively, with 7 bases between them. The CDR3 runs 13 residues. The CDR3 DNA reads TGTGCCAGCAGTTTAGGCGGTCCTGAAAAACTGTTTTTT. This translates into CASSLGGPEKLFF.

In this sample, this clonotype turned up a few times. The CDR3 region is CASSPDSSYNEQFF. The CDR3 coding sequence is TGTGCCAGCAGCCCTGATAGCTCCTACAATGAGCAGTTCTTC. This rearrangement joins TRBV7-3 to TRBJ2-1; D gene unclear. The germline V gene has CDR1 SGHTA and CDR2 FQGTGA. V was trimmed by 5 bases and J by 0 bases, leaving 8 bases between them. This CDR3 region has 14 residues.